This is a list of T cell receptor beta chains from one sample in a study of blood T cell repertoires in COVID-19. Sequencing was performed with immunoSEQ multiplex PCR; in TCRdb, only in-frame clones are kept and a portion is missing. The data contain about 220,000 clones, around 91% of them seen just once; the ten biggest clones take up more than 13%. Sequencing was done on a sample of PBMCs or T cells enriched from blood (not recorded which). The receptor source for this set is a man aged 30 to 45 who had been exposed to COVID-19. Both conserved end residues are part of each CDR3. Each record gives: D gene, J gene, V gene, clone size, CDR3 length, CDR3 DNA, CDR3 protein. The D gene is left open where the match is weak. Part of the rows lack a size; the others show once, few, many or a class for expanded clones.

TRBD1 | TRBJ1-2 | TRBV27 | once | 13 | TGTGCCAGCAGTTTTGGGACAGGGTCCGGCTACACCTTC | CASSFGTGSGYTF
TRBD1 | TRBJ1-1 | TRBV19 | . | 16 | TGTGCCAGTCGGCGTTTCGGACAGGGCGTCGGCACTGAAGCTTTCTTT | CASRRFGQGVGTEAFF
. | TRBJ1-3 | TRBV5-1 | . | 13 | TGCGCCAGCAGCGGAGGGCCTGGAAACACCATATATTTT | CASSGGPGNTIYF
TRBD1 | TRBJ1-2 | TRBV5-4 | . | 15 | TGTGCCAGCAGCCCCCAGGGGGCGACTAACTATGGCTACACCTTC | CASSPQGATNYGYTF
. | TRBJ1-1 | TRBV9 | . | 13 | TGTGCCAGCAGCCACGACAGGAGGACTGAAGCTTTCTTT | CASSHDRRTEAFF
. | TRBJ1-5 | TRBV18 | . | 15 | TGTGCCAGCTCACCCACAGGGTCACGGAATCAGCCCCAGCATTTT | CASSPTGSRNQPQHF
TRBD2 | TRBJ2-1 | TRBV9 | . | 18 | TGTGCCAGCAGCCACTCTCTGAGCGGGGGAGCCATGTACAATGAGCAGTTCTTC | CASSHSLSGGAMYNEQFF
. | TRBJ2-7 | TRBV4-3 | . | 16 | TGCGCCAGCAGCCAAGATCACAAGGGGTCTCTCTACGAGCAGTACTTC | CASSQDHKGSLYEQYF
. | TRBJ2-2 | TRBV12-3/TRBV12-4 | few | 11 | TGTGCCAGCAGTTTCGCCGGGGAGCTGTTTTTT | CASSFAGELFF
. | TRBJ1-1 | TRBV4-1 | . | 13 | TGCGCCAGCAGCGAGGTAGGGGATGATGAAGCTTTCTTT | CASSEVGDDEAFF
TRBD2 | TRBJ2-1 | TRBV5-4 | . | 12 | TGTGCCAGCAGCTTGATCGGGAGGGAGCAGTTCTTC | CASSLIGREQFF
. | TRBJ1-1 | TRBV5-1 | . | 16 | TGCGCCAGCAGCCCTTTGGTGGGCCGGTCGGTCACTGAAGCTTTCTTT | CASSPLVGRSVTEAFF
TRBD1 | TRBJ2-2 | TRBV9 | . | 16 | TGTGCCAGCAGCGTATCCGGGACAGCGAACACCGGGGAGCTGTTTTTT | CASSVSGTANTGELFF
TRBD2 | TRBJ2-1 | TRBV13 | once | 15 | TGTGCCAGCAGCTTTAGCGGGACCGGTTACAATGAGCAGTTCTTC | CASSFSGTGYNEQFF
. | TRBJ2-6 | TRBV28 | once | 16 | TGTGCCAGCAGTTTCTCTAGGGGCACTGGGGCCAACGTCCTGACTTTC | CASSFSRGTGANVLTF
. | TRBJ1-6 | TRBV7-9 | . | 14 | TGTGCCAGCAGCATAGACAGTTATAATTCACCCCTCCACTTT | CASSIDSYNSPLHF
. | TRBJ2-7 | TRBV7-2 | once | 15 | TGTGCCAGCAGCATAGTACAGGGTAATACCTACGAGCAGTACTTC | CASSIVQGNTYEQYF
TRBD1 | TRBJ2-2 | TRBV19 | . | 16 | TGTGCCAGTAGTAACCGGGACAGGGGGCGAGACGGGGAGCTGTTTTTT | CASSNRDRGRDGELFF
. | TRBJ2-1 | TRBV6-4 | . | 15 | TGTGCCAGCAGTGACGGAGAGAGCTCCTACAATGAGCAGTTCTTC | CASSDGESSYNEQFF
. | TRBJ2-7 | TRBV12-3/TRBV12-4 | . | 13 | TGTGCCAGCAGTTCCCCCGGCGAGGGAGAGCAGTACTTC | CASSSPGEGEQYF
TRBD2 | TRBJ2-5 | TRBV7-2 | once | 16 | TGTGCCAGCAGCTTAGCGGGACTAGCGGTCCAAGAGACCCAGTACTTC | CASSLAGLAVQETQYF
TRBD2 | TRBJ2-3 | TRBV6-1 | . | 16 | TGTGCCAGCAGTGATTCACTAGCGGGGGGCCGGGGAACGCAGTATTTT | CASSDSLAGGRGTQYF
TRBD2 | TRBJ2-5 | TRBV5-1 | once | 15 | TGCGCCAGCAGCCCGGGGGTAGCGGGGGCTGAGACCCAGTACTTC | CASSPGVAGAETQYF
. | TRBJ1-3 | TRBV5-4 | . | 16 | TGTGCCAGCAGCTTGTGGGCCGGTTCATCTGGAAACACCATATATTTT | CASSLWAGSSGNTIYF
. | TRBJ1-5 | TRBV2 | . | 13 | TGTGCCAGCAGTATTCAGGGAAATCAGCCCCAGCATTTT | CASSIQGNQPQHF
. | TRBJ2-1 | TRBV27 | . | 15 | TGTGCCAGCAGTTTTGTGGGCCGACCTTACAATGAGCAGTTCTTC | CASSFVGRPYNEQFF
. | TRBJ1-3 | TRBV29-1 | . | 11 | TGCAGCGTGAGCTCTGGAAACACCATATATTTT | CSVSSGNTIYF
. | TRBJ1-4 | TRBV6-2/TRBV6-3 | . | 14 | TGTGCCAGCAGTAACCAGGGGCGCATGAGGAAACTGTTTTTT | CASSNQGRMRKLFF
TRBD2 | TRBJ2-2 | TRBV6-1 | few | 14 | TGTGCCAGCGGACTAGCGGGGGGTACCGGGGAGCTGTTTTTT | CASGLAGGTGELFF
TRBD1 | TRBJ2-2 | TRBV29-1 | . | 12 | TGCAGCGTCGTGACAGGGGCCGGGGAGCTGTTTTTT | CSVVTGAGELFF
. | TRBJ2-1 | TRBV19 | . | 14 | TGTGCCAGCAACACCGGGACAACAAAAAATGAGCAGTTCTTC | CASNTGTTKNEQFF
. | TRBJ1-2 | TRBV5-1 | . | 13 | TGCGCCAGCAGCTACGGGACTGACTATGGCTACACCTTC | CASSYGTDYGYTF
. | TRBJ2-7 | TRBV16 | . | 12 | TGTGCCAGCAGCCAAAATTTATACGAGCAGTACTTC | CASSQNLYEQYF
. | TRBJ2-7 | TRBV7-9 | few | 17 | TGTGCCAGCAGCTCCCCCCTGCCGGGATCTTACCTCTACGAGCAGTACTTC | CASSSPLPGSYLYEQYF
. | TRBJ2-3 | TRBV2 | few | 12 | TGTGCCAGCAGGGACAACACAGATACGCAGTATTTT | CASRDNTDTQYF
. | TRBJ1-4 | TRBV7-2 | few | 14 | TGTGCCAGCAGCCTGAGGACCACGGGGGAAAAACTGTTTTTT | CASSLRTTGEKLFF
. | TRBJ2-7 | TRBV5-8 | . | 12 | TGTGCCAGCAGCTCACGGGGTTACGAGCAGTACTTC | CASSSRGYEQYF
TRBD2 | TRBJ2-5 | TRBV19 | . | 23 | TGTGCCAGTTTGTTAAAGCTTTGGCCTCCAGAGGCTCGTCTAGCGGGGGGGCAAGAGACCCAGTACTTC | CASLLKLWPPEARLAGGQETQYF
TRBD1 | TRBJ1-5 | TRBV6-5 | few | 14 | TGTGCCAGCAGTAAGGACAGGGGCGACCAGCCCCAGCATTTT | CASSKDRGDQPQHF
. | TRBJ1-6 | TRBV2 | . | 12 | TGTGCCAGCAGTGCCAGGGCTTCACCCCTCCACTTT | CASSARASPLHF
TRBD1 | TRBJ2-1 | TRBV5-6 | . | 16 | TGTGCCAGCAGCCTAAACCGGGACAGGCTTTCCAATGAGCAGTTCTTC | CASSLNRDRLSNEQFF
TRBD1 | TRBJ2-2 | TRBV3-1/TRBV3-2 | . | 15 | TGTGCCAGCAGCCAATCAAGGGGGCGGACCGGGGAGCTGTTTTTT | CASSQSRGRTGELFF
TRBD1 | TRBJ2-5 | TRBV19 | . | 14 | TGTGCCAGTAGTATTGGACAGGGGGCAGAGACCCAGTACTTC | CASSIGQGAETQYF
TRBD2 | TRBJ2-1 | TRBV5-1 | . | 17 | TGCGCCAGCAGCTTGGCCGGGACTAGTCGTTCCTACAATGAGCAGTTCTTC | CASSLAGTSRSYNEQFF
TRBD1 | TRBJ1-3 | TRBV14 | . | 17 | TGTGCCAGCAGCCGCATAACAGGGGCAAGCTCTGGAAACACCATATATTTT | CASSRITGASSGNTIYF
TRBD1 | TRBJ2-5 | TRBV7-2 | . | 15 | TGTGCCAGCAGCTCTGACAGGGGCTTTACGGAGACCCAGTACTTC | CASSSDRGFTETQYF
TRBD1 | TRBJ1-2 | TRBV7-9 | . | 14 | TGTGCCAGCAGCTTAGAAGGACAGGTCTGGGCATCCACCTTC | CASSLEGQVWASTF
TRBD2 | TRBJ2-3 | TRBV15 | . | 15 | TGTGCCACCAGCGGCGGGGGGGCCGGCACAGATACGCAGTATTTT | CATSGGGAGTDTQYF
. | TRBJ1-4 | TRBV19 | . | 15 | TGTGCCAGCTCCCGGGGGGCAAGGATTAATGAAAAACTGTTTTTT | CASSRGARINEKLFF
TRBD2 | TRBJ2-3 | TRBV5-6 | once | 16 | TGTGCCAGCAGCTTGAGACTAGCGGGGACAACAGATACGCAGTATTTT | CASSLRLAGTTDTQYF
TRBD2 | TRBJ2-3 | TRBV28 | . | 16 | TGTGCCAGCAGCAGTCGGGGTAGCGGGGGGAGAAATACGCAGTATTTT | CASSSRGSGGRNTQYF
. | TRBJ1-6 | TRBV27 | . | 18 | TGTGCCAGCAGTCTCGGACAGAGAAGGAGCTCCTATAATTCACCCCTCCACTTT | CASSLGQRRSSYNSPLHF
. | TRBJ1-3 | TRBV19 | . | 14 | TGTGCCAGCCGACCGGGGGGCAGAGGAAACACCATATATTTT | CASRPGGRGNTIYF
TRBD1 | TRBJ1-2 | TRBV27 | . | 13 | TGTGCCAGCAGTGGGGACAGCCGCATGCGATACACCTTC | CASSGDSRMRYTF
. | TRBJ1-6 | TRBV4-3 | once | 15 | TGCGCCAGCAGCCAAGTGAGTCACCATAATTCACCCCTCCACTTT | CASSQVSHHNSPLHF
TRBD2 | TRBJ2-7 | TRBV11-1 | . | 15 | TGTGCCAGCAGCTTTGGCGGGGGGCCAACTACGCAGCAGTACTTC | CASSFGGGPTTQQYF
. | TRBJ1-1 | TRBV7-8 | . | 15 | TGTGCCAGCAGCTTTTTCGGACAGCCGAACACTGAAGCTTTCTTT | CASSFFGQPNTEAFF
TRBD2 | TRBJ2-5 | TRBV3-1/TRBV3-2 | . | 15 | TGTGCCAGCAGCCAACTGAGCGGGGGTCAAGAGACCCAGTACTTC | CASSQLSGGQETQYF
TRBD1 | TRBJ1-3 | TRBV5-1 | . | 16 | TGCGCCAGCAGCTTGGACATGACAGGGTCTGGAAACACCATATATTTT | CASSLDMTGSGNTIYF